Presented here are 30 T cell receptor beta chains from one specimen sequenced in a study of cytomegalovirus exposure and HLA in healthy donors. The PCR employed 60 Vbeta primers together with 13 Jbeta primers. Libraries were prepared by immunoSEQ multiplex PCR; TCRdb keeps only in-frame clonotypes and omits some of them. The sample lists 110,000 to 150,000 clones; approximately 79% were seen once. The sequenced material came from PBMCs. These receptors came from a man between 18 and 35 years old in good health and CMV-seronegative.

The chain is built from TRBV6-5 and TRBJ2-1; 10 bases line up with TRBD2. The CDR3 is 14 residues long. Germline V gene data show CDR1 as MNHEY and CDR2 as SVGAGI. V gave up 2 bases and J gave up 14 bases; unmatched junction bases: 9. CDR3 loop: CASSYSGGAGYEFF. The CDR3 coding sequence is TGTGCCAGCAGTTACAGCGGGGGGGCTGGATACGAGTTCTTC.

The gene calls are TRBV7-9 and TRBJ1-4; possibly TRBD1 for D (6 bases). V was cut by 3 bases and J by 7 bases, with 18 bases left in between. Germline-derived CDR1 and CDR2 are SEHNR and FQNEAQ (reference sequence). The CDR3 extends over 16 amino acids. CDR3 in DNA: TGTGCCAGCAGCTTCGCCCAGGGGAGTTATGCTGAAAAACTGTTTTTT. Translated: CASSFAQGSYAEKLFF.

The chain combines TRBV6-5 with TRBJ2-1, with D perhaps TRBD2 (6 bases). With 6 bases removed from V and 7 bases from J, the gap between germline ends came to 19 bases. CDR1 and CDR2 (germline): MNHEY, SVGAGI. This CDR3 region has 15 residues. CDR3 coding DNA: TGTGCCAGCAGCTCAAAACTACGCCGGGGGAATGAGCAGTTCTTC. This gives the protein CASSSKLRRGNEQFF.

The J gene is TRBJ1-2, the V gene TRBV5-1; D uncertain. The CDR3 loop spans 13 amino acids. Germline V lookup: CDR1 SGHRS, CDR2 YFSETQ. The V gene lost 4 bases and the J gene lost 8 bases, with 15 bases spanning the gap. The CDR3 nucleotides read TGCGCCAGCAGCACGGACGGGGTCTCCGGCTACACCTTC. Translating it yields CASSTDGVSGYTF.

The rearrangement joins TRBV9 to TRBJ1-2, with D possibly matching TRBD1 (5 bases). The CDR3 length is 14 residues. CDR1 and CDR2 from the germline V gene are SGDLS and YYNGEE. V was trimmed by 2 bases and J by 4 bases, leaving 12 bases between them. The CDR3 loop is CASSVGQGTYGYTF. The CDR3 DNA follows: TGTGCCAGCAGCGTTGGCCAGGGAACCTATGGCTACACCTTC.

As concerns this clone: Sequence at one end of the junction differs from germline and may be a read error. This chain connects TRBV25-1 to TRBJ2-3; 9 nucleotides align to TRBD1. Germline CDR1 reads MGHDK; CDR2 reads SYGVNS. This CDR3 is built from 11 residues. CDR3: CASTAGQGTVF. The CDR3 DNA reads TGTGCCAGCACTGCGGGACAGGGCACCGTTTTT.

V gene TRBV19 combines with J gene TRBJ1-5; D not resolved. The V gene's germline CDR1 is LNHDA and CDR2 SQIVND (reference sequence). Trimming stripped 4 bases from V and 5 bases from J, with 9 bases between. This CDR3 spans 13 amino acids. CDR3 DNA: TGTGCCAGTAGTAAACAGCCTTATCAGCCCCAGCATTTT. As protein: CASSKQPYQPQHF.

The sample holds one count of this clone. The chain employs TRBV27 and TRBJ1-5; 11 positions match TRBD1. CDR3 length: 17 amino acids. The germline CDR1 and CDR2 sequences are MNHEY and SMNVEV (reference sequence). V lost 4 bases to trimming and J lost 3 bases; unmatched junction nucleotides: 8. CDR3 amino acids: CASSSGTGGMVNQPQHF. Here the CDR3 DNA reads TGTGCCAGCAGTTCCGGGACAGGGGGAATGGTCAATCAGCCCCAGCATTTT.

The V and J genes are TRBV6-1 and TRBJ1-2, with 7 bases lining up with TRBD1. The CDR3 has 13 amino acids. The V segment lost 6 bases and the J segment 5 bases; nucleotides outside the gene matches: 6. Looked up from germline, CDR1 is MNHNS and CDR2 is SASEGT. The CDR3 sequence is CASRKTGTYGYTF. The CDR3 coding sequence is TGTGCCAGCAGGAAGACAGGGACATATGGCTACACCTTC.

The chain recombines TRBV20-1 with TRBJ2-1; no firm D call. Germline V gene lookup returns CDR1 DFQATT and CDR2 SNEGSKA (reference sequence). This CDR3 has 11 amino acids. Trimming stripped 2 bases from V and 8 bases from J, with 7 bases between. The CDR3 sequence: CSARQVDEQFF. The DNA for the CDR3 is TGCAGTGCTAGACAGGTAGATGAGCAGTTCTTC.

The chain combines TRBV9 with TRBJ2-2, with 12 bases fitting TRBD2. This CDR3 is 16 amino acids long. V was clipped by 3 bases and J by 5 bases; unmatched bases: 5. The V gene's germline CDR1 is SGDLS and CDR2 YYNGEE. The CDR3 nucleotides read TGTGCCAGCAGCGCCGGACTAGCGGGGAGTACCGGGGAGCTGTTTTTT. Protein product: CASSAGLAGSTGELFF.

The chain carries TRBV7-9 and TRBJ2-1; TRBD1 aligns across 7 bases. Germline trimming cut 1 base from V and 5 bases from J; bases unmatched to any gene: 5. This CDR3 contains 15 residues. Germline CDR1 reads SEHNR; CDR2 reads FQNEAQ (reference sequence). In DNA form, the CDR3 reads TGTGCCAGCAGCTTAGGACAGGGACGTCACAATGAGCAGTTCTTC. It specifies CASSLGQGRHNEQFF.

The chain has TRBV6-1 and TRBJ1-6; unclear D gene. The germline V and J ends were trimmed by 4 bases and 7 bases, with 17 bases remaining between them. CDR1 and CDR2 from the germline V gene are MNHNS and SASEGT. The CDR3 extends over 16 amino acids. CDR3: CASSVMGGRGNSPLHF. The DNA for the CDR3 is TGTGCCAGCAGTGTAATGGGTGGGCGGGGAAATTCACCCCTCCACTTT.

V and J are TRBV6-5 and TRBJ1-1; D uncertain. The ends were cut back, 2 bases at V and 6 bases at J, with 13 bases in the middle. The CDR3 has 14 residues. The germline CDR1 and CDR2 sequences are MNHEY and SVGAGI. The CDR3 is CASSYPNAVPEAFF. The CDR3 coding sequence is TGTGCCAGCAGTTACCCGAATGCGGTGCCTGAAGCTTTCTTT.

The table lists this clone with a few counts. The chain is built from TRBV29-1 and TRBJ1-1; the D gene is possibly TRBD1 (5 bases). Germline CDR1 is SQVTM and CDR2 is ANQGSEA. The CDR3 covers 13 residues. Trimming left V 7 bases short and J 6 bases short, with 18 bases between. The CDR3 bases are TGCAGCGCCCAAACCAGGGAGGGCTCTGAAGCTTTCTTT. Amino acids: CSAQTREGSEAFF.

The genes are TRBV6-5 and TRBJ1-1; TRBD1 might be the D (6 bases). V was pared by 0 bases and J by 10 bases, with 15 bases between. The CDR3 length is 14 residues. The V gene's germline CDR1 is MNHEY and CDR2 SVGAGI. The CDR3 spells CASSYSGGGDGAFF. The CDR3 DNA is TGTGCCAGCAGTTACTCGGGAGGGGGTGACGGAGCTTTCTTT.

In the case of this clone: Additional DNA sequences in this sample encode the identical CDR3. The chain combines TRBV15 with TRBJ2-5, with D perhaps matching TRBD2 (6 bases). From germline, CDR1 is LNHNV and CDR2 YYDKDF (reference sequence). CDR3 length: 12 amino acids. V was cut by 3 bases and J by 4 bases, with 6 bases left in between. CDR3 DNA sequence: TGTGCCACCAGCAGGGGGGGAGAGACCCAGTACTTC. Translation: CATSRGGETQYF.

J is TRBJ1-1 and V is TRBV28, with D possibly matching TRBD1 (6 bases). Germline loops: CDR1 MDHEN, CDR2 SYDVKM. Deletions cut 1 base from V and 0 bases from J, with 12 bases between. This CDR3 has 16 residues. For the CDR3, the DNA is TGTGCCAGCAGTTTATTGGGGGCCGGAATGAACACTGAAGCTTTCTTT. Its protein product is CASSLLGAGMNTEAFF.

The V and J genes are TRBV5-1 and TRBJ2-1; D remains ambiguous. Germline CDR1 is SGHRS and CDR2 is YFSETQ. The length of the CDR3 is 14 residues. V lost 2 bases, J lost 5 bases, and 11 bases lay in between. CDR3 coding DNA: TGCGCCAGCAGCTTTTTTAGCAGAGACAATGAGCAGTTCTTC. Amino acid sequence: CASSFFSRDNEQFF.

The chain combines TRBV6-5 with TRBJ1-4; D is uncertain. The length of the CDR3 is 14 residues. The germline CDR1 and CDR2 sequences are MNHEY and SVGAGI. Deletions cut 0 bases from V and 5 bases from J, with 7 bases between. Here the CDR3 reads CASSYSAANEKLFF. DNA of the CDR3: TGTGCCAGCAGTTACTCGGCAGCGAATGAAAAACTGTTTTTT.

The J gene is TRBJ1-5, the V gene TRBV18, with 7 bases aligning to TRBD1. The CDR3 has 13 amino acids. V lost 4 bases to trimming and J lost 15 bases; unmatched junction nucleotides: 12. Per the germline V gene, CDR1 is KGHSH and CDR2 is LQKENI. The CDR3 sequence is CASSLSSGTEGHF. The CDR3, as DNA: TGTGCCAGCTCACTATCATCCGGGACAGAGGGGCATTTT.

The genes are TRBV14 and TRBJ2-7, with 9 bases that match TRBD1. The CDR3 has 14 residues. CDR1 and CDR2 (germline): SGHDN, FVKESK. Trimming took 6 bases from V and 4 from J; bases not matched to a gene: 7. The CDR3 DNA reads TGTGCCAGCAGTCGTCTGGGACAGGGATACGAGCAGTACTTC. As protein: CASSRLGQGYEQYF.

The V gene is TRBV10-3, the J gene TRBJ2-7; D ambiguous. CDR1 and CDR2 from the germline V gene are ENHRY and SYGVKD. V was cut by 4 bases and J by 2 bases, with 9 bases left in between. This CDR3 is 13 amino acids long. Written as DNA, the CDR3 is TGTGCCATCAGTGCCCACAGACCCTACGAGCAGTACTTC. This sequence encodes CAISAHRPYEQYF.

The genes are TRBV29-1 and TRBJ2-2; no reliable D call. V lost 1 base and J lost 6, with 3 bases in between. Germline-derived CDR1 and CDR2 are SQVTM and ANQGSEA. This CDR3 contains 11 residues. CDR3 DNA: TGCAGCGTTGAAGTATCCGGGGAGCTGTTTTTT. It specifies CSVEVSGELFF.

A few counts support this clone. The CDR3 sequence is CASTPRDFNEKLFF. CDR3 sequence (DNA): TGTGCCAGCACCCCCAGGGATTTTAATGAAAAACTGTTTTTT. The chain employs TRBV13 and TRBJ1-4, with D possibly TRBD1 on 5 matching bases. CDR3 size: 14 residues. V was trimmed by 7 bases and J by 4 bases, leaving 13 bases between them. Germline assignment: CDR1 PRHDT and CDR2 FYEKMQ (reference sequence).

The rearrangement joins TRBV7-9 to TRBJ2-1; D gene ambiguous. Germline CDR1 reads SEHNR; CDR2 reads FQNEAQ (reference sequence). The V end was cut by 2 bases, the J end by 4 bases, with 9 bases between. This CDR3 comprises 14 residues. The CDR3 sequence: CASSLKSVYNEQFF. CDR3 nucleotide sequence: TGTGCCAGCAGCTTAAAGAGCGTATACAATGAGCAGTTCTTC. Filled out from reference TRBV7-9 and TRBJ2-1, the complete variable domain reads DTGVSQNPRHKITKRGQNVTFRCDPISEHNRLYWYRQTLGQGPEFLTYFQNEAQLEKSRLLSDRFSAERPKGSFSTLEIQRTEQGDSAMYLCASSLKSVYNEQFFGPGTRLTVL.

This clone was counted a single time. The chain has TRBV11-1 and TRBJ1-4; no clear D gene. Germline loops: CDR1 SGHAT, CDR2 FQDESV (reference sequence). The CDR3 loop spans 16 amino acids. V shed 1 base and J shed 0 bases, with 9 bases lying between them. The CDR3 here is CASSLGRGATNEKLFF. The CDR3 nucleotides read TGTGCCAGCAGCTTAGGCCGGGGTGCAACTAATGAAAAACTGTTTTTT.

This chain's CDR3 is CASSQGPRYGYTF. DNA for the CDR3: TGTGCCAGCAGTCAGGGCCCCCGCTATGGCTACACCTTC. The chain has TRBV2 and TRBJ1-2, with a weak D call TRBD1 (5 bases). CDR3 length: 13 residues. Between the trimmed V and J ends, which lost 5 bases and 4 bases, there was a span of 11 bases. Germline CDR1 reads SNHLY; CDR2 reads FYNNEI.

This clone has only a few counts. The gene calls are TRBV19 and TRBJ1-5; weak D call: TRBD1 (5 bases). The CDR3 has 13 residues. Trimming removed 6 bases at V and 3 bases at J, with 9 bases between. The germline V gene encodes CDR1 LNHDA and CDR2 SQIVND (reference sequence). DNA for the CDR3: TGTGCCAGTAGAGGGGTCAACAATCAGCCCCAGCATTTT. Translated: CASRGVNNQPQHF.

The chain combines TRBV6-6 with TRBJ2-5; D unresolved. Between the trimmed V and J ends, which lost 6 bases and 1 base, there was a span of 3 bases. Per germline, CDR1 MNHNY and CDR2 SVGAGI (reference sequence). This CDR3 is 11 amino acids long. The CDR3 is CASSLQETQYF. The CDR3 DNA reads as TGTGCCAGCAGCCTCCAAGAGACCCAGTACTTC.